One and the same sample provided the 24 T cell receptor beta chains below, sequenced in a study of blood T cell repertoires in COVID-19 (dated by TCRdb to the early 2020s). Library creation used the immunoSEQ multiplex PCR assay. The table was pulled from immuneACCESS by TCRdb, which kept in-frame rearrangements only. Such tables lose some clones; where checked, under half of the loss comes from unresolved V genes, and the rest has no known cause. This sample is represented by 61,000 or so clones; 80% to 90% of them were singletons. Together, the top ten hold approximately 18% of the sample. Sequenced material: peripheral blood. These receptors all stem from an elderly woman with active COVID-19.

The chain couples TRBV18 to TRBJ1-6; no clear D gene. Germline assignment: CDR1 KGHSH and CDR2 LQKENI. Deletions cut 8 bases from V and 0 bases from J, with 8 bases between. The CDR3 extends over 14 amino acids. The CDR3 loop reads CASATSSYNSPLHF. The CDR3 bases are TGTGCCAGCGCAACGAGCTCCTATAATTCACCCCTCCACTTT.

The chain recombines TRBV29-1 with TRBJ2-1; 9 bases map to TRBD2. This CDR3 region has 16 residues. Germline V gene sequence: CDR1 SQVTM, CDR2 ANQGSEA. Losses at the gene ends were 3 bases for V and 0 bases for J; bases not matched to a gene: 6. The CDR3 loop is CSVETGTSSSYNEQFF. CDR3 DNA: TGCAGCGTTGAGACCGGGACTAGCAGCTCCTACAATGAGCAGTTCTTC.

CDR3 residues: CASSVRQGVGNEQFF. In DNA form, the CDR3 reads TGTGCCAGCAGTGTCCGCCAGGGGGTGGGCAATGAGCAGTTCTTC. The chain is built from TRBV2 and TRBJ2-1; 7 positions match TRBD1. CDR3 size: 15 residues. CDR1 and CDR2 (germline): SNHLY, FYNNEI. V was pared by 4 bases and J by 6 bases, with 9 bases of the junction left unmatched.

The chain is built from TRBV5-1 and TRBJ2-1; TRBD2 agrees at 11 bases. V shed 1 base and J 7 bases; nucleotides not matched to a gene: 4. This CDR3 has 15 residues. Per germline, CDR1 SGHRS and CDR2 YFSETQ. The CDR3 protein is CASSLLAGGANEQFF. The DNA for the CDR3 is TGCGCCAGCAGCTTGTTAGCGGGGGGGGCGAATGAGCAGTTCTTC.

V usage is TRBV10-3 and J usage is TRBJ2-1; the D gene is possibly TRBD1 (6 bases). Trimming took off 5 bases at V and 9 bases at J, with 11 bases between the two ends. The CDR3 length is 12 residues. Germline CDR1 is ENHRY and CDR2 is SYGVKD. CDR3 in DNA: TGTGCCATCAGTTCAGGGGCAAGTGAGCAGTTCTTC. This codes for CAISSGASEQFF.

The rearrangement links TRBV21-1 to TRBJ1-1; the D segment call TRBD1 is taken from the table without a DNA check. TRBV21-1 is given as a pseudogene. CDR3 length: 15 residues. This chain's CDR3 is CASSKARDRDAEAFF. DNA of the CDR3: TGTGCCAGCAGCAAAGCGCGGGACAGGGACGCTGAAGCTTTCTTT.

V and J are TRBV5-4 and TRBJ2-5; D gene ambiguous. Germline CDR1 reads SGHNT; CDR2 reads YYREEE (reference sequence). The CDR3 spans 15 residues. Trimming left V 4 bases short and J 2 bases short, with 15 bases between. CDR3 sequence (DNA): TGTGCCAGCAGCCTCCCTCTGGCTCCACAAGAGACCCAGTACTTC. Amino acid sequence: CASSLPLAPQETQYF.

The gene calls are TRBV7-2 and TRBJ2-3; 8 bases agree with TRBD2. Trimming cost V 1 base and J 6 bases; bases outside gene matches: 3. The germline V gene encodes CDR1 SGHTA and CDR2 FQGNSA. CDR3 length: 14 residues. CDR3 sequence: CASSLGSGGDTQYF. The CDR3 DNA reads as TGTGCCAGCAGCTTAGGAAGCGGGGGTGATACGCAGTATTTT. The full variable domain, with the rest looked up from reference TRBV7-2 and TRBJ2-3, is GAGVSQSPSNKVTEKGKDVELRCDPISGHTALYWYRQSLGQGLEFLIYFQGNSAPDKSGLPSDRFSAERTGGSVSTLTIQRTQQEDSAVYLCASSLGSGGDTQYFGPGTRLTVL.

The chain links TRBV21-1 to TRBJ2-2; TRBD1 is the table's D call, not checked against the DNA. TRBV21-1 is given as a pseudogene. The CDR3 has 23 residues. The CDR3 protein is CASSRKEIDPGQDFYANTGELFF. The CDR3 DNA reads as TGTGCCAGCAGCAGAAAGGAAATTGACCCGGGACAGGACTTCTACGCGAACACCGGGGAGCTGTTTTTT.

The rearrangement joins TRBV9 to TRBJ2-3; no clear D. Germline V gene sequence: CDR1 SGDLS, CDR2 YYNGEE. V gave up 0 bases and J gave up 0 bases, with 8 bases separating them. The CDR3 consists of 15 residues. This chain's CDR3 is CASSVDPRSTDTQYF. The CDR3 coding sequence is TGTGCCAGCAGCGTAGATCCCCGTAGCACAGATACGCAGTATTTT.

The chain recombines TRBV19 with TRBJ2-7; 14 bases map to TRBD2. V was pared by 8 bases and J by 0 bases, with 6 bases of the junction left unmatched. Germline loops: CDR1 LNHDA, CDR2 SQIVND (reference sequence). The CDR3 loop spans 16 amino acids. The CDR3 DNA sequence: TGTGCCAGTGGGGGACTAGCGGGGGACCGCTCCTACGAGCAGTACTTC. Translation: CASGGLAGDRSYEQYF.

V is TRBV11-2 and J is TRBJ2-5; tentatively, D is TRBD2 (5 bases). Germline CDR1 and CDR2: SGHAT and FQNNGV. CDR3 length equals 14 residues. V gave up 3 bases and J gave up 0 bases, with 8 bases separating them. The DNA for the CDR3 is TGTGCCAGCAGCTTGCAGCGGAACCAAGAGACCCAGTACTTC. Translated, it gives CASSLQRNQETQYF.

This clone appeared a few times. The chain carries TRBV10-2 and TRBJ1-2; D gene unclear. The V and J ends lost 8 bases and 1 base respectively, with 5 bases between them. The CDR3 sequence is 11 residues long. CDR1 and CDR2 from the germline V gene are WSHSY and SAAADI. CDR3 amino acids: CASGSNYGYTF. The CDR3 DNA is TGCGCCAGCGGGAGTAACTATGGCTACACCTTC.

The chain combines TRBV28 with TRBJ1-4; the match to TRBD1 covers 9 bases. The CDR3 has 15 residues. Germline-derived CDR1 and CDR2 are MDHEN and SYDVKM. V trimming: 2 bases; J trimming: 7 bases; junction bases outside the gene matches: 5. CDR3 nucleotide sequence: TGTGCCAGCAGTTTAGGACAGGGGCAAGGTGAAAAACTGTTTTTT. The encoded protein is CASSLGQGQGEKLFF.

This clone came up once. The rearrangement joins TRBV6-1 to TRBJ1-5; TRBD1 aligns across 8 bases. The CDR3 loop spans 16 amino acids. Trimming at V came to 4 bases and at J to 1 base, leaving 6 bases not matched to a gene. Germline-derived CDR1 and CDR2 are MNHNS and SASEGT. CDR3 in amino acids: CASSVQGARSNQPQHF. CDR3 bases: TGTGCCAGCAGTGTCCAGGGGGCGAGGAGCAATCAGCCCCAGCATTTT.

The rearrangement uses TRBV7-2 and TRBJ2-3; 9 bases agree with TRBD1. This CDR3 has 14 amino acids. The germline CDR1 and CDR2 sequences are SGHTA and FQGNSA. Losses at the gene ends were 2 bases for V and 6 bases for J; bases not matched to a gene: 3. DNA for the CDR3: TGTGCCAGCAGCTTACCGGACAGGGGTGATACGCAGTATTTT. Residues: CASSLPDRGDTQYF.

The rearrangement uses TRBV7-2 and TRBJ2-1; 7 bases fit TRBD2. CDR3 length: 15 amino acids. CDR1 and CDR2 from the germline V gene are SGHTA and FQGNSA. With V trimmed by 7 bases and J by 1 base, 7 bases remained unmatched. CDR3 sequence (DNA): TGTGCCAGCACCGCGGGAGAGGGGTCCTACAATGAGCAGTTCTTC. It codes for CASTAGEGSYNEQFF.

The chain's CDR3 is CASSLTTGEGTYEQYF. CDR3 bases: TGTGCCAGCAGTTTAACCACCGGGGAGGGGACCTACGAGCAGTACTTC. The chain couples TRBV28 to TRBJ2-7; 7 positions match TRBD2. This CDR3 region has 16 residues. Per the germline V gene, CDR1 is MDHEN and CDR2 is SYDVKM. V shed 2 bases, J shed 2 bases, and the junction held 9 bases outside the gene matches.

CDR3 region: CATSRQGTETQYF. CDR3 sequence (DNA): TGTGCCACCTCTAGACAGGGGACGGAGACCCAGTACTTC. This sequence joins TRBV24-1 and TRBJ2-5, with 8 nucleotides matching TRBD1. V was pared by 9 bases and J by 5 bases, with 7 bases of the junction left unmatched. The CDR3 is 13 residues long. Looked up from germline, CDR1 is KGHDR and CDR2 is SFDVKD.

J is TRBJ2-7 and V is TRBV7-2, with 8 bases that match TRBD2. The V segment lost 3 bases and the J segment 5 bases; nucleotides outside the gene matches: 6. Germline CDR1 is SGHTA and CDR2 is FQGNSA. This CDR3 spans 14 amino acids. The CDR3 bases are TGTGCCAGCAGCTTCGGGGGGGCCGGCGACGAGCAGTACTTC. Encoded protein: CASSFGGAGDEQYF.

This CDR3 reads CATSSPTSGGANEQFF. CDR3 in DNA: TGTGCCACCAGCAGCCCGACTAGCGGGGGGGCAAATGAGCAGTTCTTC. The rearrangement uses TRBV15 and TRBJ2-1, with 14 bases matching TRBD2. With 3 bases clipped from V and 7 bases from J, the junction kept 5 bases outside the gene matches. CDR3 length equals 16 residues. Germline CDR1 reads LNHNV; CDR2 reads YYDKDF (reference sequence).

The chain has TRBV7-2 and TRBJ2-5, with 10 bases identical to TRBD1. The V gene end was trimmed by 5 bases and the J gene end by 4 bases; junction bases not matched to a gene: 4. The germline CDR1 and CDR2 sequences are SGHTA and FQGNSA. The CDR3 extends over 14 amino acids. CDR3 amino acids: CASSPGTGVETQYF. The CDR3 nucleotides read TGTGCCAGCAGCCCCGGGACAGGGGTAGAGACCCAGTACTTC. Full variable domain (remainder filled in from reference TRBV7-2 and TRBJ2-5): GAGVSQSPSNKVTEKGKDVELRCDPISGHTALYWYRQSLGQGLEFLIYFQGNSAPDKSGLPSDRFSAERTGGSVSTLTIQRTQQEDSAVYLCASSPGTGVETQYFGPGTRLLVL.

The CDR3 is CASSLWGGGYDGYTF. CDR3 in DNA: TGTGCCAGCAGCTTATGGGGGGGCGGGTATGATGGCTACACCTTC. The chain employs TRBV7-2 and TRBJ1-2; the D gene is possibly TRBD1 (6 bases). V shed 2 bases and J shed 6 bases, with 16 bases lying between them. The V gene's germline CDR1 is SGHTA and CDR2 FQGNSA. CDR3 size: 15 residues. Using reference TRBV7-2 and TRBJ1-2 for the parts outside the CDR3, the full variable domain is GAGVSQSPSNKVTEKGKDVELRCDPISGHTALYWYRQSLGQGLEFLIYFQGNSAPDKSGLPSDRFSAERTGGSVSTLTIQRTQQEDSAVYLCASSLWGGGYDGYTFGSGTRLTVV.

The V and J genes are TRBV5-1 and TRBJ1-2, with 8 positions matching TRBD1. The CDR3 contains 13 residues. Trimming cost V 3 bases and J 7 bases; bases outside gene matches: 5. Germline V gene sequence: CDR1 SGHRS, CDR2 YFSETQ. The CDR3 region is CASSSQGALGYTF. CDR3 DNA sequence: TGCGCCAGCAGCTCTCAGGGGGCGCTTGGCTACACCTTC.